These T cell receptor beta chains were read from a single sample in a study of blood T cell repertoires in COVID-19. Clones were read by immunoSEQ multiplex PCR, and TCRdb kept only the in-frame ones, dropping some. The table records roughly 97,000 clones, just under 85% of them present only once. Sequenced sample: peripheral blood. These receptors all come from a woman over 75 with active or convalescent COVID-19. Both conserved end residues are trimmed from each CDR3. The order of the fields is V gene, D gene, J gene, CDR3 protein. D genes are given only for firm matches.

TRBV7-2,NA,TRBJ2-7,ASSGDSSPPNEQY
TRBV5-1,NA,TRBJ1-3,ASTDNSGNTIY
TRBV19,TRBD2,TRBJ2-2,ASTGLAGVAGELF
TRBV20-1,NA,TRBJ2-2,SARGGGELF
TRBV24-1,NA,TRBJ1-1,ATSSQGVTEAF
TRBV10-3,TRBD2,TRBJ2-1,AIRLGTSSGNEQF
TRBV28,NA,TRBJ2-3,ASSPSVITDTQY
TRBV10-3,NA,TRBJ1-6,ASEPGDGSPLH
TRBV2,NA,TRBJ1-4,ASGTRGTNEKLF
TRBV6-2/TRBV6-3,NA,TRBJ2-5,ASSYGGEQETQY
TRBV6-2/TRBV6-3,NA,TRBJ1-2,ASSYFSDSYGYT
TRBV6-5,NA,TRBJ1-1,ASRPHTNTEAF
TRBV6-6,NA,TRBJ1-1,ASSAPRAHTEAF
TRBV19,NA,TRBJ2-7,ASSPQGQGIYEQY
TRBV27,TRBD1,TRBJ1-2,ASSVTAGRGLGGYT
TRBV6-5,TRBD1,TRBJ1-1,ASSYRDRVNTEAF
TRBV10-3,TRBD1,TRBJ1-5,AISFGTGNQPQH
TRBV30,NA,TRBJ2-3,AWSVEGDIATQY
TRBV18,TRBD2,TRBJ2-7,ASSRTSGSISYEQY
TRBV7-2,TRBD1,TRBJ1-4,ASSFDDRGREKLF
TRBV7-2,NA,TRBJ2-3,ASSTNRGGSTDTQY
TRBV9,TRBD2,TRBJ2-1,ASSEQGVAGGVGEQF
TRBV3-1/TRBV3-2,TRBD2,TRBJ2-3,ASSQRVSGARDTQY
TRBV7-3,NA,TRBJ2-7,ASSEQGVGEQY
TRBV7-8,NA,TRBJ1-1,ASSQGGATEAF
TRBV29-1,TRBD2,TRBJ2-3,SVEGNSGRGTDTQY
TRBV3-1/TRBV3-2,NA,TRBJ1-1,ASSQYRGTEAF
TRBV7-3,NA,TRBJ1-1,ASSSTRSTEAF
TRBV28,TRBD1,TRBJ1-2,ATAQGRNYGYT
TRBV6-5,TRBD1,TRBJ1-3,ASRKQGAGNTIY